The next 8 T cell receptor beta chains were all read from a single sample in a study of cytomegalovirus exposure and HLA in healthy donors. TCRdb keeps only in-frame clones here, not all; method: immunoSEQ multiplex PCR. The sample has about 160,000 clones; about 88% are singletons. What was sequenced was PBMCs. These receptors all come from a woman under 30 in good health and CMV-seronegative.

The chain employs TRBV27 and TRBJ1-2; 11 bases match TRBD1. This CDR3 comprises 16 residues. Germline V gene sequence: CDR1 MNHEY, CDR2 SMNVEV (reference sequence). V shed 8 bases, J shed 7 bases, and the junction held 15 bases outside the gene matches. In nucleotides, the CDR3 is TGTGCCAGCGGGACCGGGACAGGGGGAATAGTGGGTGGCTACACCTTC. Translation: CASGTGTGGIVGGYTF.

This CDR3 is CASSLSRDRGAFF. The DNA of the CDR3 is TGTGCCAGCAGTTTATCGAGGGACAGGGGAGCTTTCTTT. The J gene is TRBJ1-1, the V gene TRBV27; 10 bases map to TRBD1. The CDR3 contains 13 residues. V gave up 0 bases and J gave up 10 bases; unmatched junction bases: 2. Germline V gene data show CDR1 as MNHEY and CDR2 as SMNVEV (reference sequence).

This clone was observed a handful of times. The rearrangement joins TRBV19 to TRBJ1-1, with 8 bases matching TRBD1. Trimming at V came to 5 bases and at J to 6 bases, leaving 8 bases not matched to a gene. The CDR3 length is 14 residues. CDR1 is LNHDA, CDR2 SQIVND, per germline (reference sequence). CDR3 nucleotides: TGTGCCAGTAGTCTTTGGACAGGGAGGGCTGAAGCTTTCTTT. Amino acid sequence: CASSLWTGRAEAFF. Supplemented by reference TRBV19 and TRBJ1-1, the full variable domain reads DGGITQSPKYLFRKEGQNVTLSCEQNLNHDAMYWYRQDPGQGLRLIYYSQIVNDFQKGDIAEGYSVSREKKESFPLTVTSAQKNPTAFYLCASSLWTGRAEAFFGQGTRLTVV.

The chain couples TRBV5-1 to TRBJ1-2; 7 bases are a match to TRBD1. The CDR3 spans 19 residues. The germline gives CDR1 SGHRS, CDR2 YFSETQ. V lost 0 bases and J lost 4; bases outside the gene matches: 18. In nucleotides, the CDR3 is TGCGCCAGCAGCTTGGGCGGACAGGACCCTAAAGGTCGCGGCTATGGCTACACCTTC. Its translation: CASSLGGQDPKGRGYGYTF.

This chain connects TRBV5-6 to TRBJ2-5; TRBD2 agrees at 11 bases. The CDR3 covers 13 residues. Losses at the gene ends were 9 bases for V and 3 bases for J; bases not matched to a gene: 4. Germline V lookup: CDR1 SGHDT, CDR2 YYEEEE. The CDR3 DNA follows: TGTGCCACACTACTAGCGGGAGAAGAGACCCAGTACTTC. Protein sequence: CATLLAGEETQYF.

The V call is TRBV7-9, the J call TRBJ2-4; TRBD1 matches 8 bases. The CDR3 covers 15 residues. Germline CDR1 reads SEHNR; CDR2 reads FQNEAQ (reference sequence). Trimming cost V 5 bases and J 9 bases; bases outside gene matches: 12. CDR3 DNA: TGTGCCAGCAGCCCTGGGGAGACGGACAGGGCCATTCAGTACTTC. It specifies CASSPGETDRAIQYF.

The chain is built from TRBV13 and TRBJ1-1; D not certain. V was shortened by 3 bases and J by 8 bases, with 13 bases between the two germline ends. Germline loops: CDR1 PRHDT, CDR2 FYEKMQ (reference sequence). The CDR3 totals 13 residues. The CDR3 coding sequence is TGTGCCAGCAGCTTTCGACCGGCGGGAGAAGCTTTCTTT. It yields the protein CASSFRPAGEAFF.

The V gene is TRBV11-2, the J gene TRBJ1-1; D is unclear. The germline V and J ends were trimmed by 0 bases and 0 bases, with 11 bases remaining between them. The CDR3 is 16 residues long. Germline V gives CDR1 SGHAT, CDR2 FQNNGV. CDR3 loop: CASSLEIRGLNTEAFF. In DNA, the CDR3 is TGTGCCAGCAGCTTAGAAATTCGGGGTTTGAACACTGAAGCTTTCTTT.